This T cell receptor beta chain was sequenced during a study of PD-1 blockade in mismatch repair-deficient tumors. The data were produced by immunoSEQ multiplex PCR, yet TCRdb's version contains in-frame clones alone and is incomplete. The table has approximately 80,000 clones, 80% to 90% seen once. Trimming removed 5 bases at V and 5 bases at J, with 9 bases between. CDR3 length: 12 amino acids. In germline, CDR1 is SGHTA, CDR2 FQGTGA. This sequence joins TRBV7-3 and TRBJ1-1; no clear D. The sequence was collected from an adult with mismatch repair-deficient cancer. The source material was peripheral blood, sampled 44 weeks after starting pembrolizumab. The CDR3 reads CASSLPGTEAFF. CDR3 bases: TGTGCCAGCAGCCTCCCGGGGACTGAAGCTTTCTTT.